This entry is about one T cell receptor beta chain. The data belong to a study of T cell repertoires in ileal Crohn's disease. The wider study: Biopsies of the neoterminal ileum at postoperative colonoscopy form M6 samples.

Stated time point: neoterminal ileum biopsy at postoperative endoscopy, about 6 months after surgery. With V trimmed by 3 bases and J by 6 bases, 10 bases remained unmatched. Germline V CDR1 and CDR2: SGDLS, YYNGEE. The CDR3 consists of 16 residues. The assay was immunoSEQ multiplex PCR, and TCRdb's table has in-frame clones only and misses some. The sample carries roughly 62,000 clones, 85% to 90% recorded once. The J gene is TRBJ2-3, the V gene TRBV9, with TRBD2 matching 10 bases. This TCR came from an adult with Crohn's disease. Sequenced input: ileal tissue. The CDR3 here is CASSALAGEAWDTQYF. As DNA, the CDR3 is TGTGCCAGCAGCGCTCTAGCGGGAGAAGCGTGGGATACGCAGTATTTT. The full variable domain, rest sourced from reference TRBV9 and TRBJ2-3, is DSGVTQTPKHLITATGQRVTLRCSPRSGDLSVYWYQQSLDQGLQFLIQYYNGEERAKGNILERFSAQQFPDLHSELNLSSLELGDSALYFCASSALAGEAWDTQYFGPGTRLTVL.